The 15 T cell receptor beta chains below all came from one sample that was sequenced in a study of T cells in Graves' hyperthyroidism and ophthalmopathy. There were TCR beta CDR3 regions amplified from RNA transcripts. Using the HTBI primer set, a first-round RT-PCR was run on the TCR CDR3. TCRdb itself ran the multiplex PCR reads through MiXCR, one entry per CDR3 protein. In the table there are roughly 350,000 distinct CDR3 sequences, 14% of which are singletons. The specimen was blood. The receptors originated from a woman in her 30s with Graves' ophthalmopathy.

This clonotype was recorded many times. The J gene is TRBJ2-5, the V gene TRBV18; TRBD2 aligns across 7 bases. V lost 4 bases to trimming and J lost 2 bases; unmatched junction nucleotides: 1. Germline assignment: CDR1 KGHSH and CDR2 LQKENI. This CDR3 has 13 amino acids. The CDR3 DNA reads as TGTGCCAGCTCACGGACTAGACAAGAGACCCAGTACTTC. Its translation is CASSRTRQETQYF.

This clonotype was seen ten or more times. The chain links TRBV15 to TRBJ2-5; TRBD1 might be the D (6 bases). V was shortened by 4 bases and J by 5 bases, with 14 bases between the two germline ends. The CDR3 has 14 amino acids. Germline V gives CDR1 LNHNV, CDR2 YYDKDF (reference sequence). The CDR3 loop is CATSKTGYWETQYF. CDR3 sequence (DNA): TGTGCCACCAGCAAAACAGGGTATTGGGAGACCCAGTACTTC.

Ten or more counts support this clonotype. The CDR3 sequence: CASSQDKGRGSPLHF. The CDR3, as DNA: TGTGCCAGCAGCCAAGATAAGGGGAGGGGCTCACCCCTCCACTTT. The rearrangement uses TRBV3-1 and TRBJ1-6, with a possible D match to TRBD1 (5 bases). Deletions cut 0 bases from V and 10 bases from J, with 13 bases between. Germline-derived CDR1 and CDR2 are LGHDT and YNNKEL (reference sequence). CDR3 size: 15 residues.

This clonotype was counted many times. This chain links TRBV6-1 with TRBJ2-3; possible D gene TRBD1, 6 bases. V was clipped by 6 bases and J by 2 bases, with 15 bases between them. Germline V gene data show CDR1 as MNHNS and CDR2 as SASEGT. This CDR3 has 15 amino acids. The CDR3: CASRDPRGNTDTQYF. The CDR3 DNA sequence: TGTGCCAGCAGAGACCCTAGGGGGAACACAGATACGCAGTATTTT.

The chain recombines TRBV27 with TRBJ1-4, with a tentative D call TRBD1 (5 bases). This CDR3 contains 14 residues. V shed 8 bases and J shed 5 bases, with 15 bases lying between them. Germline-derived CDR1 and CDR2 are MNHEY and SMNVEV (reference sequence). CDR3 protein: CASGTGGLNEKLFF. DNA for the CDR3: TGTGCCAGCGGGACCGGCGGCCTGAATGAAAAACTGTTTTTT.

The chain joins TRBV29-1 to TRBJ2-3, with D possibly matching TRBD1 (5 bases). CDR1 SQVTM and CDR2 ANQGSEA come from the germline V gene. The CDR3 is 10 residues long. V was cut by 6 bases and J by 14 bases, with 15 bases left in between. The CDR3 nucleotides read TGCAGCGTCTCGGACACTTTTGGGTATTTT. Its protein product is CSVSDTFGYF.

This clonotype came up many times. This chain links TRBV3-1 with TRBJ1-4, with 7 bases identical to TRBD1. This CDR3 spans 15 amino acids. V gave up 4 bases and J gave up 7 bases; unmatched junction bases: 9. CDR1 is LGHDT, CDR2 YNNKEL, per germline (reference sequence). The CDR3, as DNA: TGTGCCAGCAGCCCCCGACAGGGACTTAGTGAAAAACTGTTTTTT. Its protein is CASSPRQGLSEKLFF.

There are many counts of this clonotype. This chain connects TRBV7-2 to TRBJ1-2, with 12 bases matching TRBD1. Germline lookup yields CDR1 SGHTA and CDR2 FQGNSA. CDR3 size: 17 residues. V was clipped by 6 bases and J by 1 base; unmatched bases: 9. The CDR3 nucleotides are TGTGCCAGCAGATCCGGGACAGGGGGCGAAATTAACTATGGCTACACCTTC. Translating it yields CASRSGTGGEINYGYTF.

This clonotype was recorded at least ten times. V and J are TRBV27 and TRBJ2-6; 8 positions match TRBD1. CDR3 length: 20 amino acids. After removal of 6 bases from V and 0 bases from J, the junction contained 16 bases not matched to a gene. Germline V gives CDR1 MNHEY, CDR2 SMNVEV (reference sequence). The CDR3 sequence is CASSARGTGTGTSGANVLTF. Written as DNA, the CDR3 is TGTGCCAGCAGCGCACGTGGGACCGGGACAGGAACCTCTGGGGCCAACGTCCTGACTTTC.

This clonotype came up many times. The chain has TRBV12-3 or TRBV12-4 and TRBJ2-3, with TRBD2 identical over 10 bases. The junction had 7 bases not matched to a gene; V was cut back by 5 bases and J by 2 bases. The CDR3 runs to 16 residues. CDR3 DNA: TGTGCCAGCAGTCCCTGGACTAGCGGACCCACAGATACGCAGTATTTT. Protein product: CASSPWTSGPTDTQYF.

At least ten counts were recorded for this clonotype. The DNA of the CDR3 is TGTGCCAGCAGTTTACAGGGGCCGCGGACTGAAGCTTTCTTT. This codes for CASSLQGPRTEAFF. The chain joins TRBV6-1 to TRBJ1-1; 7 positions agree with TRBD1. V gave up 5 bases and J gave up 5 bases; unmatched junction bases: 8. Germline loops: CDR1 MNHNS, CDR2 SASEGT. The CDR3 sequence is 14 residues long.

In its sample, this clonotype was seen many times. The chain links TRBV12-3 or TRBV12-4 to TRBJ1-1, with no clear D. Between the trimmed V and J ends, which lost 6 bases and 3 bases, there was a span of 11 bases. CDR3 size: 13 residues. The CDR3 region is CASRTRGDTEAFF. The CDR3 DNA reads TGTGCCAGCAGGACCCGGGGAGACACTGAAGCTTTCTTT.

There are many counts of this clonotype. The rearrangement joins TRBV12-3 or TRBV12-4 to TRBJ1-1; 9 bases line up with TRBD1. The CDR3 is 16 amino acids. Losses at the gene ends were 2 bases for V and 4 bases for J; bases not matched to a gene: 8. As DNA, the CDR3 is TGTGCCAGCAGTTTACTTTTGACAGGGGGAGGCACTGAAGCTTTCTTT. It is translated as CASSLLLTGGGTEAFF.

Many counts were recorded for this clonotype. This chain connects TRBV18 to TRBJ2-5, with 9 bases aligning to TRBD1. The CDR3 has 16 residues. After removal of 3 bases from V and 6 bases from J, the junction contained 11 bases not matched to a gene. Looked up from germline, CDR1 is KGHSH and CDR2 is LQKENI. DNA for the CDR3: TGTGCCAGCTCACCCCCGGGACAGGGTTATCGGCAGACCCAGTACTTC. It yields the protein CASSPPGQGYRQTQYF.

At least ten counts were recorded for this clonotype. CDR3 amino acids: CASSLDLGAQAYGYTF. CDR3 in DNA: TGTGCCAGCAGCTTAGATTTGGGGGCGCAGGCCTATGGCTACACCTTC. J is TRBJ1-2 and V is TRBV7-2, with D possibly being TRBD1 (6 bases). The length of the CDR3 is 16 residues. In germline, CDR1 is SGHTA, CDR2 FQGNSA. Trimming removed 1 base from V and 4 bases from J, with 16 bases in between.